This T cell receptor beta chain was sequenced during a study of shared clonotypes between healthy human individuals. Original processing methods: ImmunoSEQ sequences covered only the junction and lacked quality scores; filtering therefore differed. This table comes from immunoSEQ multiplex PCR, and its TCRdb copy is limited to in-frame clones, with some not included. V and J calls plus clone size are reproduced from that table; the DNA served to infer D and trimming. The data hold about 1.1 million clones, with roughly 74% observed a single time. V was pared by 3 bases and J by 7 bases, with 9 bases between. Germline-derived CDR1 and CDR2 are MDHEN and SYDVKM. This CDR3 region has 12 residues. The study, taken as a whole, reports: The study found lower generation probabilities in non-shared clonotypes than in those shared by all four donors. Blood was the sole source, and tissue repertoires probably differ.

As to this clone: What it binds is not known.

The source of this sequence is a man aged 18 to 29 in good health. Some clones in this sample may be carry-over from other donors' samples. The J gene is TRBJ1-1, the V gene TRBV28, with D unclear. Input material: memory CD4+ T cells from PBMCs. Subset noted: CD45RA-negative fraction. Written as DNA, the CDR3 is TGTGCCAGCAGTTTCCGGGCGCTTGAAGCTTTCTTT. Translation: CASSFRALEAFF.